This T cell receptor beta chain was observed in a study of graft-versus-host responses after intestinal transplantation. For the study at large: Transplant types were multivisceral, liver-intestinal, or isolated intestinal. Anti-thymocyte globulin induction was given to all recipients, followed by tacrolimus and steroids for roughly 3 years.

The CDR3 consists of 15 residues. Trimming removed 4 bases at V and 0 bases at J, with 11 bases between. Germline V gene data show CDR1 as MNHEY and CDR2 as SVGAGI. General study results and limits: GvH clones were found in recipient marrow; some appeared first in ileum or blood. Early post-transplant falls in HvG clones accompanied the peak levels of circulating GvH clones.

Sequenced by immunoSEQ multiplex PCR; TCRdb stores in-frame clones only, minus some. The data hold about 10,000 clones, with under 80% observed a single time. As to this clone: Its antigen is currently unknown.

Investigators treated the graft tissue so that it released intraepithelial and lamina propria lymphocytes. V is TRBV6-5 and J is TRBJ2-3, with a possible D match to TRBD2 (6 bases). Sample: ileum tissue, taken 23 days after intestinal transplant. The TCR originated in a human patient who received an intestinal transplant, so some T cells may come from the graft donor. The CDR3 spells CASSWRASSTDTQYF. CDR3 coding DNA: TGTGCCAGCAGTTGGAGGGCTTCTAGCACAGATACGCAGTATTTT.